The present T cell receptor (beta chain) was sequenced within a study of CD8 T cells in Susac syndrome. The table lists this clonotype with a count of one. Reverse transcription used roughly 0.45 to 1 ug RNA and random hexamers. Amplification of TCR beta CDR3 spanned 54 Vbeta and 13 Jbeta via immunoSEQ multiplex PCR. TCRdb reprocessed the immunoSEQ multiplex PCR reads with MiXCR, giving one entry per CDR3 protein. The data hold about 400,000 distinct CDR3 sequences, with approximately 85% observed a single time. It was treatment-naive patients with stable or active relapsing-remitting disease who made up the multiple sclerosis controls. Negative isolation was applied to CD8+ and CD4+ T cells, and FACS enrichment was applied to TEMRA cells. Germline V gene data show CDR1 as MNHEY and CDR2 as SMNVEV (reference sequence). V lost 3 bases and J lost 7, with 9 bases in between. The length of the CDR3 is 12 residues.

The sequencing sample was made of CD8+ T cells from PBMCs. The receptor was derived from a human donor with multiple sclerosis. The gene calls are TRBV27 and TRBJ1-2; no reliable D call. CDR3 loop: CASSLGGVGYTF. In nucleotides, the CDR3 is TGTGCCAGCAGTTTGGGCGGGGTTGGCTACACCTTC.